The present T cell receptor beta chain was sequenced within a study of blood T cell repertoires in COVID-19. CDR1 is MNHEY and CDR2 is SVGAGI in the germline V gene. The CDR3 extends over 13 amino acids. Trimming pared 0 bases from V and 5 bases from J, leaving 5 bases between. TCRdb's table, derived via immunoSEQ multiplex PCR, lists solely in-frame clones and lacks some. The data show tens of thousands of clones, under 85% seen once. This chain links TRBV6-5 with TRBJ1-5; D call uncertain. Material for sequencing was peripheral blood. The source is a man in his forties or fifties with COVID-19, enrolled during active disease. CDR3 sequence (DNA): TGTGCCAGCAGTTACTCCCTGTATCAGCCCCAGCATTTT. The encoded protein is CASSYSLYQPQHF.